The sequence of this TCR beta chain was determined in a study of OX40 agonist ivuxolimab in advanced cancers. Whole-study context: Partial responses were seen in three patients, one with hepatocellular carcinoma and two with cutaneous melanoma. Findings of the study overall: CD4+ and CD8+ blood T cells expanded clonally by week 6 at 0.1 to 3.0 mg/kg.

Deletions cut 4 bases from V and 4 bases from J, with 14 bases between. The CDR3 contains 14 residues. Germline loops: CDR1 SGDLS, CDR2 YYNGEE. About this clone itself: The antigen is not known.

If patients had autoimmune disease history or systemic immunosuppression, they were excluded. The repertoire was sequenced with immunoSEQ multiplex PCR; TCRdb's copy has only in-frame clones and lacks some. The table has roughly 76,000 clones, around nine tenths seen once. This TCR was sampled from an adult with an advanced solid tumor such as melanoma, head and neck, liver or kidney cancer. The sample in question was CD4+ or CD8+ T cells sorted from blood, obtained in a trial of the OX40 agonist ivuxolimab. The J gene is TRBJ1-1, the V gene TRBV9; D remains unclear. For the CDR3, the DNA is TGTGCCAGCAGCCTTGACATCGGTAGCACTGAAGCTTTCTTT. The encoded protein is CASSLDIGSTEAFF. The whole variable domain, filled in from reference TRBV9 and TRBJ1-1, reads DSGVTQTPKHLITATGQRVTLRCSPRSGDLSVYWYQQSLDQGLQFLIQYYNGEERAKGNILERFSAQQFPDLHSELNLSSLELGDSALYFCASSLDIGSTEAFFGQGTRLTVV.